This T cell receptor (beta chain) originates from a study of CD8 T cells in ankylosing spondylitis. Findings and caveats of the study: Ankylosing spondylitis blood appeared to carry a characteristic TCR beta motif of roughly eight highly homologous variants. Reports of some motif variants in reactive arthritis synovial fluid and blood predate this one. As reported, disease-linked clones showed significant enrichment in matched ankylosing spondylitis synovial fluid.

This CDR3 is 13 amino acids long. Per the germline V gene, CDR1 is LGHDT and CDR2 is YNNKEL (reference sequence). V was pared by 7 bases and J by 1 base, with 2 bases of the junction left unmatched. Making the TCR beta libraries involved quantitative 5'-RACE with molecular barcodes. MiXCR, applied by TCRdb to the 5' RACE reads, yields one record per CDR3 protein. The sample yields some 270,000 distinct CDR3 sequences, over 15% seen once. This clonotype came up a few times. Its antigen is undetermined. Sequencing input: blood, either unsorted or a sorted T cell fraction (not recorded which). The clonotype was recovered from a male donor with ankylosing spondylitis or in good health (not recorded which). The chain uses TRBV3-1 and TRBJ1-1; 8 nucleotides align to TRBD1. The CDR3 is CASTGQGNTEAFF. The CDR3 DNA reads TGTGCCAGCACCGGACAGGGGAACACTGAAGCTTTCTTT. The full variable domain, its missing parts supplied by reference TRBV3-1 and TRBJ1-1, is DTAVSQTPKYLVTQMGNDKSIKCEQNLGHDTMYWYKQDSKKFLKIMFSYNNKELIINETVPNRFSPKSPDKAHLNLHINSLELGDSAVYFCASTGQGNTEAFFGQGTRLTVV.